These T cell receptor beta chains were read from a single sample in a study of T cell responses to AZD1222 COVID-19 vaccine. Sequenced by immunoSEQ multiplex PCR; TCRdb stores in-frame clones only, minus some. The table has just over 95,000 clones, 70% to 90% seen once; the top ten hold around 4%. This material consisted of peripheral blood, taken on day 0 of AZD1222 vaccination. All receptors come from an adult in good health. The CDR3 runs from the conserved cysteine through the conserved F or W. D genes are given only for firm matches. Size values are once, few and many counts, or a class for expanded clones, and some rows have none.

D gene	V gene	clone size	J gene	CDR3 DNA	CDR3 protein
NA	TRBV5-5	NA	TRBJ1-1	TGTGCCAGCGTCCAGACAGGTGAAACTGAAGCTTTCTTT	CASVQTGETEAFF
NA	TRBV21-1	NA	TRBJ2-3	TGTGCCAGCAGCAACGCCCCGGGACATGGATCTACTAGCACAGATACGCAGTATTTT	CASSNAPGHGSTSTDTQYF
NA	TRBV6-2/TRBV6-3	NA	TRBJ2-2	TGTGCCAGCAGTTACCGGGACACCGGGGAGCTGTTTTTT	CASSYRDTGELFF
TRBD1	TRBV7-2	NA	TRBJ1-5	TGTGCCAGCAGCTTACCAGGGGGCAGTAACAATCAGCCCCAGCATTTT	CASSLPGGSNNQPQHF
NA	TRBV6-5	NA	TRBJ2-7	TGTGCCAGCCAAACATATCTCACGGGAGTCTACGAGCAGTACTTC	CASQTYLTGVYEQYF
NA	TRBV27	NA	TRBJ1-5	TGTGCCAGCAGTTTTGCGCGGGTGGGTGACGATCAGCCCCAGCATTTT	CASSFARVGDDQPQHF
NA	TRBV5-8	NA	TRBJ1-1	TGTGCCAGCAGCTTCCACCTTGGCACTGAAGCTTTCTTT	CASSFHLGTEAFF
NA	TRBV28	NA	TRBJ1-4	TGTGCCAGCAGTTTACTCGCAGGGCCTAATGAAAAACTGTTTTTT	CASSLLAGPNEKLFF
NA	TRBV7-6	NA	TRBJ1-6	TGTGCCAGCAGACCCGCGAGCTCCTATAATTCACCCCTCCACTTT	CASRPASSYNSPLHF
NA	TRBV27	NA	TRBJ1-5	TGTGCCAGCAGTCCCAGGACAGACAATCAGCCCCAGCATTTT	CASSPRTDNQPQHF
NA	TRBV21-1	NA	TRBJ2-5	TGTGCCAGCAGCAGCCCCCCAGGTCGGAAGACCCAGTACTTC	CASSSPPGRKTQYF
NA	TRBV4-2	NA	TRBJ2-7	TGTGCCAGCAGCCAAGAGGTGGACCCCCTTTACGAGCAGTACTTC	CASSQEVDPLYEQYF
TRBD2	TRBV6-5	few	TRBJ2-1	TGTGCCACCGAACAGAGCGGGGGATCCTACAATGAGCAGTTCTTC	CATEQSGGSYNEQFF
NA	TRBV2	NA	TRBJ1-2	TGTGCCAGCAGTCTAGGGGCCTCTGGCTATGGCTACACCTTC	CASSLGASGYGYTF
NA	TRBV14	NA	TRBJ1-2	TGTGCCAGCAGCCTCATTAACTATGGCTACACCTTC	CASSLINYGYTF
NA	TRBV7-8	NA	TRBJ2-5	TGTGCCAGCAGCTTTGTCGGCGGGGAGGAGACCCAGTACTTC	CASSFVGGEETQYF
NA	TRBV28	NA	TRBJ2-4	TGTGCCAGCAGTTTGGGGGGGCTAACCAAAAACATTCAGTACTTC	CASSLGGLTKNIQYF
NA	TRBV2	NA	TRBJ2-7	TGTGCCAGCAGCCCGGGTACCTACTACGAGCAGTACTTC	CASSPGTYYEQYF
TRBD2	TRBV27	NA	TRBJ2-1	TGTGCCAGCAGTTTAACGGCGGGGGATCTAGGGAATGAGCAGTTCTTC	CASSLTAGDLGNEQFF
NA	TRBV5-1	NA	TRBJ2-1	TGCGCCAGCAGCTTGGTCTGGGGGCGCTCCTACAATGAGCAGTTCTTC	CASSLVWGRSYNEQFF
NA	TRBV21-1	NA	TRBJ1-2	TGTGCCAGCAGCAAAATCCGGGACCTACTAACTGGCTACACCTTC	CASSKIRDLLTGYTF
TRBD1	TRBV11-2	NA	TRBJ1-2	TGTGCCAGCACTAGAGAGGGGGCCGGCTACACCTTC	CASTREGAGYTF
TRBD1	TRBV28	once	TRBJ1-1	TGTGCCAGCAGTCCGACAGGGGGCAGGACTGAAGCTTTCTTT	CASSPTGGRTEAFF
TRBD2	TRBV7-2	NA	TRBJ2-7	TGTGCCAGCAGCTTAAGTAGCGGGGGGGCCTTCTACGAGCAGTACTTC	CASSLSSGGAFYEQYF
NA	TRBV7-9	few	TRBJ2-7	TGTGCCAGCAGCCGCTACACGGGCGGAACCTACGAGCAGTACTTC	CASSRYTGGTYEQYF
NA	TRBV2	NA	TRBJ1-4	TGTGCCAGCTCGATCGGGAGTTGGGAAAAACTGTTTTTT	CASSIGSWEKLFF
NA	TRBV11-2	NA	TRBJ1-2	TGTGCCAGCAGCCCGGAGACTGACTTCTATGGCTACACCTTC	CASSPETDFYGYTF
TRBD2	TRBV29-1	NA	TRBJ2-1	TGCAGCGTTGACCCTAGCGGGGGGGGCAATGAGCAGTTCTTC	CSVDPSGGGNEQFF
NA	TRBV19	NA	TRBJ2-5	TGTGCCAGTAGATCGTATGGACTTATAGAGACCCAGTACTTC	CASRSYGLIETQYF
TRBD1	TRBV7-9	NA	TRBJ2-2	TGTGCCAGCAGACCAGGACAGGGAGGAACCGGGGAGCTGTTTTTT	CASRPGQGGTGELFF
NA	TRBV29-1	few	TRBJ1-2	TGCAGCGTGGAAACCGGGACTGCCTATGGCTACACCTTC	CSVETGTAYGYTF
NA	TRBV28	NA	TRBJ1-4	TGTGCCAGCAGTTTCCTCGGGGGGGCTAATGAAAAACTGTTTTTT	CASSFLGGANEKLFF
NA	TRBV19	NA	TRBJ1-3	TGTGCCAGTAGTACCTCAGAAGATGCAGGGATACGAAACACCATATATTTT	CASSTSEDAGIRNTIYF
TRBD2	TRBV5-8	once	TRBJ2-1	TGTGCCAGCAGCTTGGAAAGCGGGGGCCGGAATGAGCAGTTCTTC	CASSLESGGRNEQFF
TRBD1	TRBV5-1	few	TRBJ2-7	TGCGCCAGCAGCTTGGAACAGGGGGTCCCCGAGCAGTACTTC	CASSLEQGVPEQYF
TRBD2	TRBV18	NA	TRBJ2-7	TGTGCCAGCTCACCTTATTCAACCGGGACTAGCGGACCCTACGAGCAGTACTTC	CASSPYSTGTSGPYEQYF
TRBD2	TRBV4-3	NA	TRBJ2-7	TGCGCCAGCAGCCAAGATGGGGGGGGGACTTTCTACGAGCAGTACTTC	CASSQDGGGTFYEQYF
NA	TRBV10-2	NA	TRBJ2-7	TGCGCCAGCAGTGTTAATACATACTACGAGCAGTACTTC	CASSVNTYYEQYF
NA	TRBV16	NA	TRBJ2-7	TGTGCCAGCGCAGGAGGAGACAGAGCCTACGAGCAGCACTTC	CASAGGDRAYEQHF
TRBD1	TRBV18	NA	TRBJ1-1	TGTGCCAGCTCAGAGCGGACAGGAACGCTGAACACTGAAGCTTTCTTT	CASSERTGTLNTEAFF
NA	TRBV10-3	NA	TRBJ1-5	TGTGCCATCAGTGAGAGCGCCCATCAGCCCCAGCATTTT	CAISESAHQPQHF
NA	TRBV19	NA	TRBJ2-4	TGTGCCAGTAGTATGGAGCGTCCAGGGAACATTCAGTACTTC	CASSMERPGNIQYF
NA	TRBV28	NA	TRBJ2-1	TGTGCCAGCAGTCCCTCCTGGGGGGGCCCCCAGGATGAGCAGTTCTTC	CASSPSWGGPQDEQFF
NA	TRBV4-3	many	TRBJ2-5	TGCGCCAGCAGCCCGGCCCGAGGGGGCCAAGAGACCCAGTACTTC	CASSPARGGQETQYF
NA	TRBV3-1/TRBV3-2	NA	TRBJ2-1	TGTGCCAGCAGCCAAGACCGGGGCCGCCAGTTCTTC	CASSQDRGRQFF
NA	TRBV28	NA	TRBJ1-2	TGTGCCAGCAGTTTAACCGGGGGAGACTATGGCTACACCTTC	CASSLTGGDYGYTF
TRBD1	TRBV6-5	NA	TRBJ1-1	TGTGCCAGCAGTCCTCAGACAGGGGGGTTAACTGAAGCTTTCTTT	CASSPQTGGLTEAFF
NA	TRBV7-9	NA	TRBJ2-5	TGTGCCAGCAGCTCCTCTGGAGGGGGCCAAGAGACCCAGTACTTC	CASSSSGGGQETQYF
NA	TRBV6-5	NA	TRBJ1-2	TGTGCCAGCATGCAGGCGGAGAACCCATATGGCTACACCTTC	CASMQAENPYGYTF
TRBD2	TRBV2	NA	TRBJ2-3	TGTGCCAGCAGAGAAAGGACTAGCCCAGATACGCAGTATTTT	CASRERTSPDTQYF
TRBD1	TRBV25-1	NA	TRBJ1-6	TGTGCCAGCAGCGGAACAGGGGGATTTTTTAGTTCACCCCTCCACTTT	CASSGTGGFFSSPLHF
TRBD1	TRBV29-1	NA	TRBJ1-2	TGCAGCGTTGAAGGACAGGGGGCGGGTGGCTACACCTTC	CSVEGQGAGGYTF